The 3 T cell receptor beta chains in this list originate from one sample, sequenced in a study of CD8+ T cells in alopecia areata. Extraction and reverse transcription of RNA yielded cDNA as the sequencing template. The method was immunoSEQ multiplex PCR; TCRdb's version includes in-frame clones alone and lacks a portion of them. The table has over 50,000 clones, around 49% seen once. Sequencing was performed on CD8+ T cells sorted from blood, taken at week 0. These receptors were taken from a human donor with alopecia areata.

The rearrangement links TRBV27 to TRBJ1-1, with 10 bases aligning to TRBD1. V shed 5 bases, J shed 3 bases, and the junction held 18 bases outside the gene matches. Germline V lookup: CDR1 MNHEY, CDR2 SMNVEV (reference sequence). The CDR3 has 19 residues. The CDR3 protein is CASSRRGQDGGTGDTEAFF. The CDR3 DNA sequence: TGTGCCAGCAGTCGCCGAGGGCAAGATGGGGGGACAGGGGACACTGAAGCTTTCTTT.

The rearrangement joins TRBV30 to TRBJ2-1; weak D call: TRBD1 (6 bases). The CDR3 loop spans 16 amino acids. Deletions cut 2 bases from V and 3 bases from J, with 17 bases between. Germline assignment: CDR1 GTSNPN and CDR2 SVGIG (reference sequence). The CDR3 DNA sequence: TGTGCCTGGAGTACCTCCGGAGGACAGTTCTACAATGAGCAGTTCTTC. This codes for CAWSTSGGQFYNEQFF. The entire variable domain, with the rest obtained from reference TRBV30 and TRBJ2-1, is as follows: SQTIHQWPATLVQPVGSPLSLECTVEGTSNPNLYWYRQAAGRGLQLLFYSVGIGQISSEVPQNLSASRPQDRQFILSSKKLLLSDSGFYLCAWSTSGGQFYNEQFFGPGTRLTVL.

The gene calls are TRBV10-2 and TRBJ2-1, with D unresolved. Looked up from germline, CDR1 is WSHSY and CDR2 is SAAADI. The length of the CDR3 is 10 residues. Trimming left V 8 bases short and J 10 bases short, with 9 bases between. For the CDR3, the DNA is TGCGCCAGCGGATTTCCAGAGCAGTTCTTC. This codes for CASGFPEQFF.